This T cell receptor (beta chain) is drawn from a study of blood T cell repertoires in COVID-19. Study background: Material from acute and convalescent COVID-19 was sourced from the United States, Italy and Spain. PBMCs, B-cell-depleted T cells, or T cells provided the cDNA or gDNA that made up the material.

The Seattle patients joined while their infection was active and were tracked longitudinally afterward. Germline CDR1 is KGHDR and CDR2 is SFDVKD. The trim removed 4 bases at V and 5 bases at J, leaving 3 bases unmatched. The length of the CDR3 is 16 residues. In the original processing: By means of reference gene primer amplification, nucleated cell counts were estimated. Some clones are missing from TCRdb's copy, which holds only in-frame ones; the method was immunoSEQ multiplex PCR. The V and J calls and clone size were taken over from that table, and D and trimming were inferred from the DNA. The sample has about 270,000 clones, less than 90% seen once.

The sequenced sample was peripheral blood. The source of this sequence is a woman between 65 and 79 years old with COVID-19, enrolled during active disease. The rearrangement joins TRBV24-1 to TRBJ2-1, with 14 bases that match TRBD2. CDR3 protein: CATSDPGLAGDNEQFF. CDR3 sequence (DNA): TGTGCCACCAGTGACCCGGGACTAGCGGGGGACAATGAGCAGTTCTTC.